One sample yielded the 11 T cell receptor beta chains listed below, sequenced in a study of blood T cell repertoires in COVID-19 (TCRdb year 2020). The method was the immunoSEQ multiplex PCR assay. TCRdb retrieved this table from immuneACCESS and kept in-frame rearrangements only. Not all clones are present; in checked studies, unresolved V genes account for under half, and no reason is known for the remainder. For this sample the table gives 55,000 to 75,000 clones, of which roughly four fifths were detected only once. Roughly 28% of the sample goes to the ten largest clones. Material: peripheral blood. These TCRs come from a man between 70 and 80 years old with acute or convalescent COVID-19.

The chain links TRBV10-1 to TRBJ2-1; 7 bases are a match to TRBD2. The trim removed 3 bases at V and 6 bases at J, leaving 5 bases unmatched. CDR3 length equals 14 residues. Germline V lookup: CDR1 WNHNN, CDR2 SYGVQD (reference sequence). CDR3 region: CASSEGGSPNEQFF. The CDR3 bases are TGCGCCAGCAGTGAAGGCGGGAGCCCCAATGAGCAGTTCTTC.

This clone was found once. The identical CDR3 is also encoded by other nucleotide sequences in the sample. The CDR3 protein is CASSLNSLGYTF. The CDR3 bases are TGTGCCAGCAGCTTGAACTCACTCGGCTACACCTTC. The chain employs TRBV7-8 and TRBJ1-2; D gene uncertain. V dropped 3 bases and J dropped 8 bases, with 10 bases sitting between them. The length of the CDR3 is 12 residues. CDR1 is SGHVS and CDR2 is FQNEAQ in the germline V gene.

The chain has TRBV11-3 and TRBJ1-1; unclear D gene. The CDR3 totals 14 residues. Germline-derived CDR1 and CDR2 are SGHNT and YENEEA. V was clipped by 0 bases and J by 1 base, with 6 bases between them. CDR3 protein: CASSLEPGNTEAFF. CDR3 nucleotide sequence: TGTGCCAGCAGCTTAGAGCCCGGGAACACTGAAGCTTTCTTT.

The chain has TRBV24-1 and TRBJ2-6, with 9 bases that match TRBD1. J gave up 0 bases and V 3 bases, and 2 bases lay outside the gene matches. The CDR3 totals 17 residues. Germline V gene data show CDR1 as KGHDR and CDR2 as SFDVKD. The CDR3 bases are TGTGCCACCAGTGATACAGGGGGCTACTCTGGGGCCAACGTCCTGACTTTC. This sequence encodes CATSDTGGYSGANVLTF.

V usage is TRBV7-3 and J usage is TRBJ2-1; 16 bases agree with TRBD2. Germline V gene data show CDR1 as SGHTA and CDR2 as FQGTGA. The CDR3 is 17 residues long. V dropped 5 bases and J dropped 6; count of bases not matched to a gene: 7. CDR3 in amino acids: CASSQTGTSGRANEQFF. In DNA form, the CDR3 reads TGTGCCAGCAGCCAAACCGGGACTAGCGGGAGGGCCAATGAGCAGTTCTTC.

V usage is TRBV27 and J usage is TRBJ1-1; possible D gene TRBD1, 5 bases. The ends were cut back, 7 bases at V and 1 base at J, with 10 bases in the middle. The CDR3 has 13 amino acids. The germline gives CDR1 MNHEY, CDR2 SMNVEV (reference sequence). CDR3 DNA sequence: TGTGCCAGCATTTACAGGCCGAACACTGAAGCTTTCTTT. It translates to CASIYRPNTEAFF.

J is TRBJ2-1 and V is TRBV18, with TRBD2 matching 7 bases. After removal of 3 bases from V and 9 bases from J, the junction contained 11 bases not matched to a gene. The CDR3 sequence is 15 residues long. Germline V CDR1 and CDR2: KGHSH, LQKENI. The CDR3 DNA is TGTGCCAGCTCACCGACGGGCGGGAGCTGGGGTGAGCAGTTCTTC. Its protein product is CASSPTGGSWGEQFF.

The chain recombines TRBV28 with TRBJ2-7; 11 nucleotides match TRBD2. CDR3 length equals 15 residues. The germline V gene has CDR1 MDHEN and CDR2 SYDVKM. The junction had 8 bases not matched to a gene; V was cut back by 8 bases and J by 2 bases. CDR3 in DNA: TGTGCCAGCTCCCAAAATAGCGGGAGGGCCTACGAGCAGTACTTC. This codes for CASSQNSGRAYEQYF.

The chain recombines TRBV28 with TRBJ2-7; D might be TRBD2 (5 bases). CDR1 MDHEN and CDR2 SYDVKM come from the germline V gene. The CDR3 runs 15 residues. Trimming left V 4 bases short and J 7 bases short, with 20 bases between. CDR3 nucleotides: TGTGCCAGCAGTTCCTTTCCGGGGTCCCAGAATGAGCAGTACTTC. Protein sequence: CASSSFPGSQNEQYF.

The rearrangement uses TRBV25-1 and TRBJ2-1, with TRBD1 matching over 7 bases. The CDR3 consists of 14 residues. J gave up 4 bases and V 6 bases, and 6 bases lay outside the gene matches. Germline-derived CDR1 and CDR2 are MGHDK and SYGVNS. For the CDR3, the DNA is TGTGCCAGCAGCTTCGACAGGGTGTACAATGAGCAGTTCTTC. It specifies CASSFDRVYNEQFF.

In its sample, this clone was seen once. This chain links TRBV11-2 with TRBJ2-7; D remains ambiguous. Trimming shortened V by 3 bases and J by 6 bases, and 3 bases separated the two germline ends. This CDR3 contains 10 residues. CDR1 is SGHAT, CDR2 FQNNGV, per germline. The CDR3 bases are TGTGCCAGCAGCTTCAGCGAGCAGTACTTC. It codes for CASSFSEQYF.